These 15 T cell receptor beta chains were sequenced from one sample in a study of blood T cell repertoires in COVID-19 (TCRdb year 2020). Library prep was done by the immunoSEQ multiplex PCR assay. Imported from immuneACCESS, the table was reduced by TCRdb to in-frame sequences with V and J called. These copies leave out some clones; in studies compared against another copy, an unresolved V gene accounts for under half, and the cause of the remainder is not known. In all, the sample holds around 240,000 clones, and 80% to 90% of those were seen once. The ten largest clones add up to around 0.97% of the sample. The sample comprised peripheral blood. The receptors originated from a man aged 40-49 years with acute or convalescent COVID-19.

The gene calls are TRBV5-4 and TRBJ1-2; D not resolved. Trimming shortened V by 0 bases and J by 2 bases, and 8 bases separated the two germline ends. Germline V gene data show CDR1 as SGHNT and CDR2 as YYREEE (reference sequence). The CDR3 totals 14 residues. CDR3 DNA sequence: TGTGCCAGCAGCTTGGAACACCAAAACTATGGCTACACCTTC. It encodes CASSLEHQNYGYTF.

This chain links TRBV2 with TRBJ1-5; D remains ambiguous. V gave up 3 bases and J gave up 5 bases, with 5 bases separating them. CDR3 length: 12 amino acids. Germline CDR1 reads SNHLY; CDR2 reads FYNNEI. The CDR3 reads CASSDQYQPQHF. The CDR3 DNA reads as TGTGCCAGCAGTGATCAGTATCAGCCCCAGCATTTT. Full variable domain (missing parts from reference TRBV2 and TRBJ1-5): EPEVTQTPSHQVTQMGQEVILRCVPISNHLYFYWYRQILGQKVEFLVSFYNNEISEKSEIFDDQFSVERPDGSNFTLKIRSTKLEDSAMYFCASSDQYQPQHFGDGTRLSIL.

The chain is built from TRBV5-4 and TRBJ2-3; 11 nucleotides align to TRBD2. CDR3 length equals 15 residues. Germline V CDR1 and CDR2: SGHNT, YYREEE (reference sequence). Trimming at V came to 7 bases and at J to 6 bases, leaving 10 bases not matched to a gene. The CDR3 here is CASFLAGGPVDTQYF. For the CDR3, the DNA is TGTGCCAGCTTTTTAGCGGGGGGGCCCGTTGATACGCAGTATTTT.

This chain uses TRBV9 with TRBJ1-2; D is ambiguous. Trimming removed 0 bases from V and 7 bases from J, with 16 bases in between. Germline V gene data show CDR1 as SGDLS and CDR2 as YYNGEE. CDR3 length: 15 residues. The CDR3 sequence is CASSVAPNLRRGYTF. The CDR3 DNA reads as TGTGCCAGCAGCGTAGCCCCCAATTTGAGGCGTGGCTACACCTTC.

This clone was observed a single time. The chain combines TRBV9 with TRBJ1-1; no clear D gene. In germline, CDR1 is SGDLS, CDR2 YYNGEE. The CDR3 covers 13 residues. V was pared by 5 bases and J by 1 base, with 9 bases between. The CDR3 here is CASRGGWNTEAFF. CDR3 DNA sequence: TGTGCCAGCAGAGGCGGTTGGAACACTGAAGCTTTCTTT.

The chain uses TRBV5-1 and TRBJ1-4; D gene ambiguous. CDR3 length: 14 residues. V was cut by 0 bases and J by 8 bases, with 11 bases left in between. Germline values: CDR1 SGHRS, CDR2 YFSETQ. The CDR3 protein is CASSLARTPEKLFF. The CDR3 DNA reads TGCGCCAGCAGCTTGGCCCGGACTCCCGAAAAACTGTTTTTT.

The genes are TRBV6-5 and TRBJ2-7; 8 nucleotides align to TRBD2. V shed 0 bases and J 6 bases; nucleotides not matched to a gene: 4. The CDR3 contains 14 residues. The germline V gene encodes CDR1 MNHEY and CDR2 SVGAGI. The CDR3 coding sequence is TGTGCCAGCAGTTACTCAGGCGGGGGGAGCGAGCAGTACTTC. The encoded protein is CASSYSGGGSEQYF.

This clone was recorded once. The chain combines TRBV7-3 with TRBJ2-2; 7 positions agree with TRBD1. CDR3 length: 14 amino acids. CDR1 and CDR2 (germline): SGHTA, FQGTGA. V was clipped by 2 bases and J by 7 bases; unmatched bases: 4. The DNA of the CDR3 is TGTGCCAGCAGCTTAGGGCAGGGGGACGGGGAGCTGTTTTTT. It translates to CASSLGQGDGELFF.

On this clone: At the DNA level, this CDR3 is encoded by other sequences in the same sample as well. The chain carries TRBV20-1 and TRBJ1-1; a weak D match, TRBD1 (6 bases). The V end was cut by 6 bases, the J end by 1 base, with 6 bases between. Germline V gives CDR1 DFQATT, CDR2 SNEGSKA (reference sequence). The CDR3 is made up of 11 amino acids. The DNA for the CDR3 is TGCAGTGCCAGGGGGAACACTGAAGCTTTCTTT. It encodes CSARGNTEAFF.

CDR3 amino acids: CASREGSLNTEAFF. CDR3 DNA: TGTGCCAGCAGGGAGGGGTCCTTGAACACTGAAGCTTTCTTT. The chain has TRBV2 and TRBJ1-1; D is perhaps TRBD1 (5 bases). Germline CDR1 SNHLY, CDR2 FYNNEI. Trimming stripped 6 bases from V and 0 bases from J, with 11 bases between. This CDR3 region has 14 residues. The full variable domain, with the rest looked up from reference TRBV2 and TRBJ1-1, is EPEVTQTPSHQVTQMGQEVILRCVPISNHLYFYWYRQILGQKVEFLVSFYNNEISEKSEIFDDQFSVERPDGSNFTLKIRSTKLEDSAMYFCASREGSLNTEAFFGQGTRLTVV.

This chain joins TRBV18 and TRBJ2-1, with 9 positions matching TRBD2. The CDR3 is 20 amino acids. With 1 base clipped from V and 0 bases from J, the junction kept 13 bases outside the gene matches. The germline V gene encodes CDR1 KGHSH and CDR2 LQKENI. In DNA form, the CDR3 reads TGTGCCAGCTCACCACAGCGCCTAGCGGGGTCTCAGAGCTCCTACAATGAGCAGTTCTTC. This sequence encodes CASSPQRLAGSQSSYNEQFF.

The CDR3 loop reads CATSRWGVNSPLHF. In nucleotides, the CDR3 is TGTGCCACCAGCAGGTGGGGGGTTAATTCACCCCTCCACTTT. This chain joins TRBV15 and TRBJ1-6, with D tentatively TRBD1 (5 bases). The V gene lost 3 bases and the J gene lost 6 bases, with 9 bases spanning the gap. Per germline, CDR1 LNHNV and CDR2 YYDKDF (reference sequence). The CDR3 loop spans 14 amino acids.

The rearrangement links TRBV30 to TRBJ1-1; D may be TRBD1 (5 bases). The V end was cut by 3 bases, the J end by 3 bases, with 11 bases between. The CDR3 totals 13 residues. The germline CDR1 and CDR2 sequences are GTSNPN and SVGIG (reference sequence). CDR3 protein: CAWRLKQDTEAFF. The CDR3 nucleotides read TGTGCCTGGAGGTTAAAACAGGACACTGAAGCTTTCTTT.

The genes are TRBV5-6 and TRBJ2-7, with 9 bases lining up with TRBD1. J gave up 2 bases and V 3 bases, and 6 bases lay outside the gene matches. Germline V gene lookup returns CDR1 SGHDT and CDR2 YYEEEE. The CDR3 loop spans 15 amino acids. The CDR3 loop reads CASSSGTGRAYEQYF. For the CDR3, the DNA is TGTGCCAGCAGCTCCGGGACAGGGCGAGCCTACGAGCAGTACTTC.

CDR3 sequence (DNA): TGTGCCATCAGTGAGCCAGGGACAGGGGGGCCAGATACGCAGTATTTT. Protein: CAISEPGTGGPDTQYF. The genes are TRBV10-3 and TRBJ2-3; 11 nucleotides agree with TRBD1. V shed 2 bases and J 4 bases; nucleotides not matched to a gene: 5. This CDR3 spans 16 amino acids. CDR1 is ENHRY and CDR2 is SYGVKD in the germline V gene.